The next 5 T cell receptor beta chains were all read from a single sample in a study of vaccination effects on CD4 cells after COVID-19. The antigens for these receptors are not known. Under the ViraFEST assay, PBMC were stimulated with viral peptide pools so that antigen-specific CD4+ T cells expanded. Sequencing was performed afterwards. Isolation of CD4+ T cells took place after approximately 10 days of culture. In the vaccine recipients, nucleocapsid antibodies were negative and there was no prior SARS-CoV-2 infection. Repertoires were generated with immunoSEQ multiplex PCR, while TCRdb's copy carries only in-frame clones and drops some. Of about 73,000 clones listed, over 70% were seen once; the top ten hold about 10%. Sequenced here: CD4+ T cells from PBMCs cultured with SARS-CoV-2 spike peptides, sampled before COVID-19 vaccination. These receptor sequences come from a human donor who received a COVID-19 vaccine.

In DNA, the CDR3 is TGTGCCACCAGCAGGAACAGGGGGAGCAATCAGCCCCAGCATTTT. It encodes CATSRNRGSNQPQHF. The rearrangement joins TRBV15 to TRBJ1-5, with 8 nucleotides matching TRBD1. CDR1 LNHNV and CDR2 YYDKDF come from the germline V gene (reference sequence). This CDR3 region has 15 residues. After removal of 3 bases from V and 1 base from J, the junction contained 2 bases not matched to a gene.

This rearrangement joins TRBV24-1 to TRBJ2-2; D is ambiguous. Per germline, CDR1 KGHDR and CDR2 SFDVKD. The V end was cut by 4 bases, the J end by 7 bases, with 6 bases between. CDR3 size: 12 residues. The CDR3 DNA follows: TGTGCCACCAGTGACTTTGTCGGGGAGCTGTTTTTT. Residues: CATSDFVGELFF.

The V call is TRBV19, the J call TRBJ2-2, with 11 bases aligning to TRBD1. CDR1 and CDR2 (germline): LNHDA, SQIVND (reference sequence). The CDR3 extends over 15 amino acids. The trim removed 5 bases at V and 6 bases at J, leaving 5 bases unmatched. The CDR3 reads CASSWGQGVSGELFF. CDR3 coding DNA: TGTGCCAGTAGTTGGGGACAGGGGGTCTCCGGGGAGCTGTTTTTT.

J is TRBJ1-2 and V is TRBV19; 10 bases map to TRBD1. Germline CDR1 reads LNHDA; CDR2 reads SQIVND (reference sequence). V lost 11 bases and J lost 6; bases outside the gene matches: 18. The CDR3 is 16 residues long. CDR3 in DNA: TGTGCCGCAGGACAGAGTTGGGACAGGGGAAGTCATGGCTACACCTTC. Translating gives CAAGQSWDRGSHGYTF.

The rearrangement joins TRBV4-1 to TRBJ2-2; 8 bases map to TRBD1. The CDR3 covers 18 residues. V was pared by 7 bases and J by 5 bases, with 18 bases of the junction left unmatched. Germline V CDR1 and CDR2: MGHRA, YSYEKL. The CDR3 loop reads CASTPSGKQGVMTGELFF. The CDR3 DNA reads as TGCGCCAGCACCCCTTCTGGAAAACAGGGGGTGATGACCGGGGAGCTGTTTTTT.